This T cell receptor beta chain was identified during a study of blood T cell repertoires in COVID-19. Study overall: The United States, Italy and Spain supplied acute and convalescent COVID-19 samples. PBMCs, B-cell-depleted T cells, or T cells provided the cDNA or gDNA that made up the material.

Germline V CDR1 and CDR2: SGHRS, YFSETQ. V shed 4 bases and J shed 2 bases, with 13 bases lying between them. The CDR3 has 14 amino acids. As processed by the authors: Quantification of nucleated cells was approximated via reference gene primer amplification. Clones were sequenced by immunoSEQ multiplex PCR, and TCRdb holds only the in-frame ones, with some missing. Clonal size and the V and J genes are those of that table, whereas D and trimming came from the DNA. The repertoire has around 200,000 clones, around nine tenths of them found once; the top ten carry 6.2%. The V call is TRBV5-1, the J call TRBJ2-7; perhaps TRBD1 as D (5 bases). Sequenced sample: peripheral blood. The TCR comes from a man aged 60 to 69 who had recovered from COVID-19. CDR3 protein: CASSRRVGAYEQYF. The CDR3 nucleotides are TGCGCCAGCAGCCGCAGGGTTGGGGCCTACGAGCAGTACTTC.